A selection of T cell receptor beta chains follows, all from one sample in a study of blood T cells in healthy people across ages. TCRdb used MiXCR to reprocess the 5' RACE reads, holding one entry per CDR3 protein. The sample holds 1.6 million or so distinct CDR3 sequences, 34% seen once. Specimen: blood. The receptor set was obtained from a woman in her 30s in good health. Each CDR3 is given with its conserved first and last residue. The D gene is left open where the match is weak. Clone size is given for some rows only: seen once, a few or many times, or a class if the clone is expanded.

>many|TRBV4-1|TRBJ2-7|NA
TGCGCCAGCAGCCAAAGCCAAGGCTCCCCCCCCTACGAGCAGTACTTC
CASSQSQGSPPYEQYF
>few|TRBV3-1|TRBJ1-2|TRBD1
TGTGCCAGCAGCCAACTCCGGGACAGCTATGGCTACACCTTC
CASSQLRDSYGYTF
>NA|TRBV21-1|TRBJ2-5|NA
TGTGCCAGCCCTCAGCGGGGACTAGCGGGTCTCAGGGAGACCCAGTACTTC
CASPQRGLAGLRETQYF
>few|TRBV7-9|TRBJ1-5|NA
TGTGCCAGCAGCCCTGGCGGGGATAGCAATCAGCCCCAGCATTTT
CASSPGGDSNQPQHF
>few|TRBV27|TRBJ1-5|NA
TGTGCCAGCAGTTTATCCATGGGGGAGAGCAATCAGCCCCAGCATTTT
CASSLSMGESNQPQHF
>NA|TRBV9|TRBJ2-3|NA
TGTGCCAGCAGCCCCTATGGCCACTCCACCCTCACAGATACGCAGTATTTT
CASSPYGHSTLTDTQYF
>NA|TRBV7-3|TRBJ2-1|NA
TGTGCCAGCAGCTTAATTTCTGGGGCTCCCTACCCTTTTTACAATGAGCAGTTCTTC
CASSLISGAPYPFYNEQFF
>NA|TRBV6-1|TRBJ2-3|TRBD2
TGTGCCAGCAGTGGGGGGACTAGCGGGAGGCTAGCTGGAGATACGCAGTATTTT
CASSGGTSGRLAGDTQYF
>NA|TRBV3-1|TRBJ2-7|TRBD2
TGTGCCAGCAGCCTCCTCCCGGGGGGTGCTTCCTACGAGCAGTACTTC
CASSLLPGGASYEQYF
>NA|TRBV2|TRBJ2-1|NA
TGTGCCAGCAGTGCTAGGGGGGCGGAGTACAATGAGCAGTTCTTC
CASSARGAEYNEQFF
>NA|TRBV7-2|TRBJ2-5|NA
TGTGCCAGCAGCCGTGGGGTTACAGGGACCCAGTACTTC
CASSRGVTGTQYF
>few|TRBV4-1|TRBJ1-1|NA
TGCGCCAGCAGCCCCCCCGCGGGGATCGCTGAAGCTTTCTTT
CASSPPAGIAEAFF
>few|TRBV7-9|TRBJ2-3|NA
TGTGCCAGCAGCCAAACAATGGATACGCAGTATTTT
CASSQTMDTQYF
>NA|TRBV4-2|TRBJ2-7|NA
TGTGCCAGTACCCGGGACCCTGTCGGTTACTACGAGCAGTACTTC
CASTRDPVGYYEQYF
>once|TRBV2|TRBJ2-5|NA
TGTGCCAGCAGTGAGCCAGGCCAAGAGACCCAGTACTTC
CASSEPGQETQYF
>NA|TRBV7-6|TRBJ2-3|TRBD1
TGTGCCAGCAGCCGTGTGGGGGGACAGGGACGGGATACGCAGTATTTT
CASSRVGGQGRDTQYF
>NA|TRBV7-2|TRBJ2-7|NA
TGTGCCAGCAGCTTATCGACGGGGGTTAACGGGTACTTC
CASSLSTGVNGYF
>NA|TRBV27|TRBJ1-2|NA
TGTGCCAGCAGTCCCGGGGCAGGCCTTAACTATGGCTACACCTTC
CASSPGAGLNYGYTF
>NA|TRBV7-9|TRBJ2-1|TRBD2
TGTGCCAGCAGCCACGGGACTAGCGGGGGTTCGAGGGAGCAGTTCTTC
CASSHGTSGGSREQFF
>NA|TRBV11-2|TRBJ2-1|NA
TGTGCCAGCAGCAACCGACACGGTGAGCAGTTCTTC
CASSNRHGEQFF
>NA|TRBV6-4|TRBJ2-3|NA
TGTGCCAGCAGTGACCAGAGCACAGATACGCAGTATTTT
CASSDQSTDTQYF
>many|TRBV20-1|TRBJ2-4|TRBD2
TGCAGTGCTAGAACTAGCGGGAGGTCACCCAAAAACATTCAGTACTTC
CSARTSGRSPKNIQYF
>NA|TRBV20-1|TRBJ2-1|NA
TGCAGTGCTGCCCGTATAGGTGAGCAGTTCTTC
CSAARIGEQFF